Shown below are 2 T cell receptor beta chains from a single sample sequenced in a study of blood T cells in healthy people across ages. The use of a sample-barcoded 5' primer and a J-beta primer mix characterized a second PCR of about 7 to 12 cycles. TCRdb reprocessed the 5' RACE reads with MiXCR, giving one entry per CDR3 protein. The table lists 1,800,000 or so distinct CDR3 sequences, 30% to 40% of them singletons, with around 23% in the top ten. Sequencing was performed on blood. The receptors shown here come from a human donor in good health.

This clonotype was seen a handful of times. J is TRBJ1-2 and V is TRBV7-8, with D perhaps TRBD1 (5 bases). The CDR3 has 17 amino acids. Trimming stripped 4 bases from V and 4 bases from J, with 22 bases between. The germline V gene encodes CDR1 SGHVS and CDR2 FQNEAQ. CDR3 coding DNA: TGTGCCAGCAGCTCAGAACCCGGGACTTCAGAATTCTATGGCTACACCTTC. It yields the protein CASSSEPGTSEFYGYTF.

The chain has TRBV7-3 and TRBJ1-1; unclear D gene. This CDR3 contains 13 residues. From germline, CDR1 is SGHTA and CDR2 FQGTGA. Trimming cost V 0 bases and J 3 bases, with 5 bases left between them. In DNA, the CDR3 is TGTGCCAGCAGCTTAACGGAATACACTGAAGCTTTCTTT. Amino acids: CASSLTEYTEAFF.